This TCR beta chain was observed in a study of blood T cell repertoires in COVID-19. Study information: COVID-19 samples from acute and convalescent phases originated in the United States, Italy and Spain.

Residents of over 20 US areas, aged roughly 18 to 89 years, made up the participants. Participants had their cohort set by participant-reported clinical history. This clone was seen only once. This table comes from immunoSEQ multiplex PCR, and its TCRdb copy is limited to in-frame clones, with some not included. The data hold about 230,000 clones, with roughly 91% observed a single time. The sample consisted of PBMCs or T cells enriched from blood (not recorded which). The source is a woman younger than 45 with acute COVID-19.

The DNA of the CDR3 is TGTGCCACCAGTGTTATCACAGGGGGCATCGGAGAGACCCAGTACTTC. It translates to CATSVITGGIGETQYF. This chain connects TRBV24-1 to TRBJ2-5; 9 bases align to TRBD1. The CDR3 consists of 16 residues. Germline CDR1 and CDR2: KGHDR and SFDVKD. The ends lost 5 bases at V and 4 bases at J; junction bases unmatched: 10.